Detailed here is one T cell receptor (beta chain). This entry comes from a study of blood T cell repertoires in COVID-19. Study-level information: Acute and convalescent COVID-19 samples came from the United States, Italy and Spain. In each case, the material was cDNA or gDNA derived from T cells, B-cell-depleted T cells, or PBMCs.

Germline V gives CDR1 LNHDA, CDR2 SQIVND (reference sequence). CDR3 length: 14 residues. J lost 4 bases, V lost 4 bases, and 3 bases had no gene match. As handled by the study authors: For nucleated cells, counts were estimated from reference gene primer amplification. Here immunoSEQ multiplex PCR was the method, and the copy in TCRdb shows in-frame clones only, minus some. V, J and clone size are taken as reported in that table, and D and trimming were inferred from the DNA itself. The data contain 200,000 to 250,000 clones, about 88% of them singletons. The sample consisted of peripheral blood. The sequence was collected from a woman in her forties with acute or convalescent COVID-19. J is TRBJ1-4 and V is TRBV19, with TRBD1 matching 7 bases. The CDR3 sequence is CASSKGQFNEKLFF. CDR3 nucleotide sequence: TGTGCCAGTAGTAAGGGACAGTTTAATGAAAAACTGTTTTTT.